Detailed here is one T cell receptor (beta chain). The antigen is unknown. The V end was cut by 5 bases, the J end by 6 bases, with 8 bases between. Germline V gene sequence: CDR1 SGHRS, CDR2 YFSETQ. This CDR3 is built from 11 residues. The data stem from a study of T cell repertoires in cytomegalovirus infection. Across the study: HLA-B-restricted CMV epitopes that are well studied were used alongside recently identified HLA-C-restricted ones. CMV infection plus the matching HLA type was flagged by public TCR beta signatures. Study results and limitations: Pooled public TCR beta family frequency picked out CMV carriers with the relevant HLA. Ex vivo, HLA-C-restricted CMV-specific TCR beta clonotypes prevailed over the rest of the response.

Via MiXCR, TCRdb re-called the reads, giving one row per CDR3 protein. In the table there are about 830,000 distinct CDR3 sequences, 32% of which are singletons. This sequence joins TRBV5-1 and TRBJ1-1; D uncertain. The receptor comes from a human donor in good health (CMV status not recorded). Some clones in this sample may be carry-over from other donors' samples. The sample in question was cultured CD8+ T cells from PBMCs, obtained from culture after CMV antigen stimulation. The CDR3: CASRHNAEAFF. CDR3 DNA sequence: TGCGCCAGCAGACACAACGCTGAAGCTTTCTTT.